This TCR beta chain comes out of a study of blood T cells in healthy people across ages. The study, taken as a whole, reports: Long-lived donors had more naive CD4+ cells and higher diversity than aged donors.

Through a sample-barcoded 5' primer and a J-beta primer mix, a second PCR was run for roughly 6 to 12 cycles. MiXCR was run by TCRdb on the 5' RACE reads, yielding one entry per CDR3 protein. Of some 550,000 distinct CDR3 sequences in the sample, around half were seen once. With V trimmed by 3 bases and J by 6 bases, 13 bases remained unmatched. The germline gives CDR1 DFQATT, CDR2 SNEGSKA (reference sequence). This CDR3 comprises 15 residues. Points on this clonotype: No antigen is known for it. Just one base apart from a much larger clone, this may be a read error.

The genes are TRBV20-1 and TRBJ2-7; TRBD2 matches at 8 bases. The clonotype comes from an elderly man in good health. The sample comprised blood. CDR3 loop: CSASRAGTRFGEQYF. The CDR3 nucleotides are TGCAGTGCTAGTAGAGCGGGGACTAGATTTGGCGAGCAGTACTTC.